The 18 T cell receptor beta chains below were found in one sample sequenced in a study of identical twins. MiXCR, run by TCRdb on the 5' RACE reads, gives a single entry per CDR3 protein. Here the sample spans more than 650,000 distinct CDR3 sequences, less than 7% being singletons. Sequencing was carried out using naive T cells sorted from blood. These receptor sequences come from a man between 18 and 29 years old in good health.

This chain connects TRBV11-2 to TRBJ2-1; D perhaps matches TRBD1 (6 bases). There are 17 residues in the CDR3. CDR1 and CDR2 from the germline V gene are SGHAT and FQNNGV. Trimming took 2 bases from V and 1 from J, leaving 15 bases between them. The chain's CDR3 is CASSLFQGTASYNEQFF. CDR3 nucleotides: TGTGCCAGCAGCTTATTTCAGGGGACGGCTTCCTACAATGAGCAGTTCTTC.

Many counts were recorded for this clonotype. V gene TRBV12-3 or TRBV12-4 combines with J gene TRBJ2-3; 11 bases line up with TRBD1. The junction had 1 base not matched to a gene; V was cut back by 6 bases and J by 5 bases. This CDR3 is 13 amino acids long. CDR3 region: CASSGTGGDTQYF. The CDR3 DNA reads TGTGCCAGCAGCGGGACAGGGGGAGATACGCAGTATTTT.

This clonotype was observed a few times. The CDR3 DNA follows: TGTGCCAGCAGCCCTGTGGGGGGAGTGCTTCAGCCCCAGCATTTT. Its protein is CASSPVGGVLQPQHF. The J gene is TRBJ1-5, the V gene TRBV12-3 or TRBV12-4, with a possible D match to TRBD1 (5 bases). V was cut by 6 bases and J by 6 bases, with 18 bases left in between. CDR3 length: 15 residues.

This clonotype was found many times. The rearrangement uses TRBV12-3 or TRBV12-4 and TRBJ2-2; a weak D match, TRBD2 (6 bases). V was shortened by 5 bases and J by 7 bases, with 17 bases between the two germline ends. This CDR3 has 15 amino acids. The CDR3 here is CASSPRGWALGELFF. The DNA of the CDR3 is TGTGCCAGCAGTCCCCGGGGGTGGGCCCTCGGGGAGCTGTTTTTT.

This clonotype has at least ten counts. For the CDR3, the DNA is TGTGCCACTGACGGGGGAATGAACACTGAAGCTTTCTTT. Its translation: CATDGGMNTEAFF. The chain is built from TRBV24-1 and TRBJ1-1; the D gene is possibly TRBD1 (5 bases). Trimming took off 10 bases at V and 0 bases at J, with 11 bases between the two ends. CDR1 is KGHDR and CDR2 is SFDVKD in the germline V gene. This CDR3 is built from 13 residues.

The rearrangement links TRBV3-1 to TRBJ2-2, with 10 bases fitting TRBD1. Germline CDR1 is LGHDT and CDR2 is YNNKEL (reference sequence). J was trimmed by 6 bases and V by 4 bases; bases with no gene match: 5. The CDR3 consists of 15 residues. The CDR3 coding sequence is TGTGCCAGCAGCCCGGGACAGGGGTACCCCGGGGAGCTGTTTTTT. This gives the protein CASSPGQGYPGELFF.

A remark on this clonotype: Just one base apart from a much larger clone, this may be a read error. The chain is built from TRBV7-9 and TRBJ1-1, with D hard to call. The CDR3 runs 12 residues. Trimming removed 6 bases from V and 1 base from J, with 6 bases in between. The germline gives CDR1 SEHNR, CDR2 FQNEAQ (reference sequence). The CDR3 loop reads CASRLQNTEAFF. The CDR3 DNA reads as TGTGCCAGCAGGTTACAGAACACTGAAGCTTTCTTT.

The CDR3 coding sequence is TGTGCCAGCAGCTTAACCCGGAACCAATCCCCCTCTGGGGCCAACGTCCTGACTTTC. This sequence encodes CASSLTRNQSPSGANVLTF. The chain combines TRBV7-8 with TRBJ2-6, with D unresolved. Trimming took off 2 bases at V and 0 bases at J, with 17 bases between the two ends. Germline V gives CDR1 SGHVS, CDR2 FQNEAQ. There are 19 residues in the CDR3.

This clonotype showed up just a few times. This chain uses TRBV27 with TRBJ1-5; 9 nucleotides align to TRBD1. Per germline, CDR1 MNHEY and CDR2 SMNVEV (reference sequence). J gave up 0 bases and V 6 bases, and 9 bases lay outside the gene matches. The CDR3 length is 17 residues. The CDR3 sequence is CASRQGQGRGSNQPQHF. The CDR3 DNA is TGTGCCAGCAGGCAGGGACAGGGAAGAGGTAGCAATCAGCCCCAGCATTTT.

This clonotype was detected many times. Here the CDR3 reads CASSFGQVQNIQYF. The DNA for the CDR3 is TGTGCCAGCAGTTTTGGACAGGTCCAAAACATTCAGTACTTC. The chain employs TRBV12-3 or TRBV12-4 and TRBJ2-4, with TRBD1 matching over 7 bases. The J segment lost 5 bases and the V segment lost 3 bases, leaving 4 bases of the junction unmatched. The CDR3 has 14 amino acids.

This clonotype was counted ten times or more. The CDR3 bases are TGTGCCAGCATTCCCACTAGCTTTCGAGAGACCCAGTACTTC. Encoded protein: CASIPTSFRETQYF. This chain connects TRBV6-2 or TRBV6-3 to TRBJ2-5, with a weak D call TRBD2 (6 bases). The CDR3 length is 14 residues. The germline V and J ends were trimmed by 7 bases and 4 bases, with 16 bases remaining between them. Germline loops: CDR1 MNHEY, CDR2 SVGEGT.

The sample holds many counts of this clonotype. J is TRBJ2-7 and V is TRBV28; 7 bases map to TRBD2. This CDR3 comprises 16 residues. The germline CDR1 and CDR2 sequences are MDHEN and SYDVKM. Trimming removed 3 bases from V and 6 bases from J; junction bases left unmatched: 14. CDR3 residues: CASSFPRGGLSLEQYF. The CDR3 region has the DNA TGTGCCAGCAGTTTCCCAAGGGGAGGGCTGTCCCTCGAGCAGTACTTC.

CDR3 sequence: CASSLYHNQPQHF. Here the CDR3 DNA reads TGTGCCAGCAGCTTATACCATAATCAGCCCCAGCATTTT. The V gene is TRBV7-2, the J gene TRBJ1-5, with D unresolved. The CDR3 has 13 residues. V was pared by 2 bases and J by 4 bases, with 6 bases between. Germline loops: CDR1 SGHTA, CDR2 FQGNSA.

This clonotype was observed at least ten times. This chain links TRBV6-5 with TRBJ2-5; 11 bases line up with TRBD2. This CDR3 has 14 residues. The germline V gene has CDR1 MNHEY and CDR2 SVGAGI. Trimming removed 4 bases from V and 5 bases from J; junction bases left unmatched: 3. The CDR3 region is CASSSLAGGETQYF. DNA for the CDR3: TGTGCCAGCAGTTCCTTAGCGGGAGGGGAGACCCAGTACTTC.

There are many counts of this clonotype. The chain has TRBV5-1 and TRBJ2-7, with D possibly matching TRBD2 (5 bases). Germline V gene lookup returns CDR1 SGHRS and CDR2 YFSETQ. V lost 3 bases, J lost 2 bases, and 18 bases lay in between. This CDR3 region has 16 residues. CDR3 DNA sequence: TGCGCCAGCAGCTCGAGTTGGGAGTTACCCCCCTACGAGCAGTACTTC. It is translated as CASSSSWELPPYEQYF. Full variable domain (remainder filled in from reference TRBV5-1 and TRBJ2-7): KAGVTQTPRYLIKTRGQQVTLSCSPISGHRSVSWYQQTPGQGLQFLFEYFSETQRNKGNFPGRFSGRQFSNSRSEMNVSTLELGDSALYLCASSSSWELPPYEQYFGPGTRLTVT.

This clonotype was counted many times. The J gene is TRBJ2-1, the V gene TRBV12-3 or TRBV12-4, with D perhaps matching TRBD2 (6 bases). The CDR3 is made up of 15 amino acids. V was shortened by 6 bases and J by 5 bases, with 17 bases between the two germline ends. This CDR3 reads CASRRQLAIDNEQFF. The CDR3 region has the DNA TGTGCCAGCAGACGCCAGCTAGCGATAGACAATGAGCAGTTCTTC.

This rearrangement joins TRBV29-1 to TRBJ2-1, with TRBD2 identical over 9 bases. CDR1 and CDR2 (germline): SQVTM, ANQGSEA. The CDR3 is 17 residues long. V was pared by 1 base and J by 4 bases, with 11 bases of the junction left unmatched. In DNA form, the CDR3 reads TGCAGCGTTGAAGGGACTAGCGTGATGTTCGGTTACAATGAGCAGTTCTTC. Its translation is CSVEGTSVMFGYNEQFF.

This clonotype was recorded a few times. The chain employs TRBV10-2 and TRBJ2-7; 12 nucleotides line up with TRBD2. This CDR3 is 13 amino acids long. Germline V CDR1 and CDR2: WSHSY, SAAADI. V trimming: 9 bases; J trimming: 4 bases; junction bases outside the gene matches: 4. Here the CDR3 reads CARLAGGGYEQYV. The CDR3 DNA reads as TGCGCCAGACTAGCGGGAGGAGGGTACGAGCAGTACGTC.